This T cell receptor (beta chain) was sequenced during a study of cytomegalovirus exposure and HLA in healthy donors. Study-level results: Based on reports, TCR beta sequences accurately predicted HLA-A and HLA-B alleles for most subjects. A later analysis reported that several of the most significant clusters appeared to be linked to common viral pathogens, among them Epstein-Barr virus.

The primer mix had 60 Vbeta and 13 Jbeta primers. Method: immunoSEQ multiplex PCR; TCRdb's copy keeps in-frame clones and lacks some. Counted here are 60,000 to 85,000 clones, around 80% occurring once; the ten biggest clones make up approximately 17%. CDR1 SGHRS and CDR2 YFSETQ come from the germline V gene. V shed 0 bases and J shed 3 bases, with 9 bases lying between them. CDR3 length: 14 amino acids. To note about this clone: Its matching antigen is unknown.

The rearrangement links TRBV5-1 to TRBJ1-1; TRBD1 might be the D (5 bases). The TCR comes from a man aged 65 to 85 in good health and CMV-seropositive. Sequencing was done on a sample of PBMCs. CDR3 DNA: TGCGCCAGCAGCTTGGAGGGGTATTACACTGAAGCTTTCTTT. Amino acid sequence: CASSLEGYYTEAFF.